Given below is one T cell receptor beta chain in context. This entry belongs to a study of blood T cell repertoires in COVID-19. About the study: PBMCs, B-cell-depleted T cells, or T cells provided the cDNA or gDNA that made up the material.

Assay used: immunoSEQ multiplex PCR; TCRdb lists only in-frame clones, some missing. The sample consists of over 200,000 clones, approximately 90% of them appearing once. Recruited during active infection, patients (from Seattle) were subsequently followed longitudinally. This CDR3 contains 14 residues. With 5 bases removed from V and 7 bases from J, the gap between germline ends came to 18 bases. From germline, CDR1 is SGHAT and CDR2 FQNNGV. This receptor was obtained from a man aged 25 to 40 with COVID-19, enrolled during active disease. The sequenced material came from peripheral blood. The gene calls are TRBV11-2 and TRBJ2-7, with TRBD2 as a possible D gene (5 bases). The CDR3 protein is CASSIRITPGEQYF. The CDR3 DNA follows: TGTGCCAGCAGCATCCGGATCACCCCGGGGGAGCAGTACTTC.